This passage covers 4 T cell receptor beta chains from one sample sequenced in a study of shared clonotypes between healthy human individuals. The table came from immunoSEQ multiplex PCR; TCRdb's copy has only in-frame clones and leaves some out. The sample holds about 2 million clones, just under 95% seen once. Naive-designated CD8 cells lacked CD45RO, were positively enriched for CCR7, and omitted terminally differentiated effector memory CD45RA+ cells. Sequencing was carried out using naive CD8+ T cells sorted from blood. The receptor set was obtained from a man aged 18 to 29 in good health.

The chain uses TRBV30 and TRBJ1-2; 9 bases are shared with TRBD1. V dropped 5 bases and J dropped 4; count of bases not matched to a gene: 11. This CDR3 contains 15 residues. The germline V gene has CDR1 GTSNPN and CDR2 SVGIG (reference sequence). The CDR3 sequence: CAWDHTGGAGYGYTF. CDR3 bases: TGTGCCTGGGATCACACAGGGGGCGCTGGCTATGGCTACACCTTC.

The chain links TRBV4-1 to TRBJ2-7; D gene ambiguous. The CDR3 runs 13 residues. Between the trimmed V and J ends, which lost 0 bases and 7 bases, there was a span of 10 bases. The germline V gene has CDR1 MGHRA and CDR2 YSYEKL. The chain's CDR3 is CASSQDRTWEQYF. The CDR3 DNA reads TGCGCCAGCAGCCAAGATAGAACCTGGGAGCAGTACTTC.

Notes on this clone: This specimen includes other DNA sequences encoding the same CDR3. The V and J genes are TRBV27 and TRBJ1-4; 9 nucleotides align to TRBD1. Germline loops: CDR1 MNHEY, CDR2 SMNVEV (reference sequence). J lost 5 bases, V lost 5 bases, and 3 bases had no gene match. CDR3 length: 14 residues. The DNA of the CDR3 is TGTGCCAGCAGTATGACAGGGGGGAATGAAAAACTGTTTTTT. It encodes CASSMTGGNEKLFF. The variable domain in full, with the rest retrieved from reference TRBV27 and TRBJ1-4, is EAQVTQNPRYLITVTGKKLTVTCSQNMNHEYMSWYRQDPGLGLRQIYYSMNVEVTDKGDVPEGYKVSRKEKRNFPLILESPSPNQTSLYFCASSMTGGNEKLFFGSGTQLSVL.

V is TRBV27 and J is TRBJ2-3; D might be TRBD1 (5 bases). The length of the CDR3 is 14 residues. The germline V and J ends were trimmed by 7 bases and 2 bases, with 13 bases remaining between them. Germline CDR1 MNHEY, CDR2 SMNVEV (reference sequence). DNA of the CDR3: TGTGCCAGCAATCGGGCAGGGCCCACAGATACGCAGTATTTT. Translation gives CASNRAGPTDTQYF.